The entry that follows covers one T cell receptor beta chain sequence. No antigen is known for it. The donors (healthy individuals) were bone marrow donors. These data come from a study of cytomegalovirus exposure and HLA in healthy donors. This CDR3 region has 15 residues. Germline assignment: CDR1 SGHVS and CDR2 FQNEAQ. Trimming took 1 base from V and 3 from J, leaving 10 bases between them. Researchers ran the PCR with 60 Vbeta and 13 Jbeta primers. TCRdb keeps only in-frame clones here, not all; method: immunoSEQ multiplex PCR. The data show under 130,000 clones, with under 80% seen just once and roughly 9.2% held by the top ten. Study findings and constraints: HLA alleles were associated with 15,000 to 20,000 TCR beta sequences in a later analysis at 0.05 false discovery rate. V- and J-gene trimming in TCR beta was tied to a missense DCLRE1C variant by an analysis performed later. The Asian-associated ancestry cluster reportedly had fewer N-insertions than the approximately 630-donor mean in a later analysis.

This clonotype originated in a woman aged 40 to 49 in good health and CMV-seropositive. The rearrangement joins TRBV7-8 to TRBJ2-4; no definite D call. What was sequenced was PBMCs. The CDR3 spells CASSLVEGGKNIQYF. The CDR3 region has the DNA TGTGCCAGCAGCTTAGTGGAAGGCGGCAAAAACATTCAGTACTTC.